This T cell receptor beta chain was sequenced for a study of blood T cell repertoires in COVID-19. Trimming removed 6 bases from V and 3 bases from J, with 17 bases in between. The CDR3 runs 15 residues. Profiled with immunoSEQ multiplex PCR; TCRdb holds only in-frame clones, not every one. The table shows 60,000 to 70,000 clones, with roughly nine tenths occurring only once. The sample holds one count of this clone. This TCR came from a middle-aged man with active COVID-19. The V gene is TRBV23-1, the J gene TRBJ1-2; TRBD1 might be the D (6 bases). TRBV23-1 falls under the ORF class, with uncertain function. Sample: peripheral blood. CDR3 amino acids: CASRLGQSSYYGYTF. The CDR3 DNA follows: TGCGCCAGCAGGCTCGGACAGTCCTCTTACTATGGCTACACCTTC.